Listed below are T cell receptor beta chains from one sample, sequenced in a study of T-cell reconstitution after alpha-beta-depleted transplantation in children. TCRdb analysed the PCR reads with MiXCR anew, one entry per CDR3 protein. The sample has hundreds of thousands of distinct CDR3 sequences, about 16% seen once. Here the sequenced sample was PBMCs, mostly from graft donor cells, taken 360 days after TCRalphabeta/CD19-depleted stem cell transplant. Receptors originate from a male patient younger than 18 who had a stem cell transplant for acute lymphoblastic leukemia, so the T cells may come from the graft donor. The CDR3 runs from the conserved cysteine through the conserved F or W. Fields, in order: CDR3 DNA, CDR3 protein, D gene, V gene, clone size, J gene. A D gene is named only where the DNA matches it firmly. A clone size is listed for some rows: how often the clone was seen (once, few, many), or a class if it is expanded.

CDR3 DNA: TGTGCCAGCAGCTTGCGTATTGCTGAAGCTTTCTTT
CDR3 protein: CASSLRIAEAFF
D gene: NA
V gene: TRBV5-6
clone size: NA
J gene: TRBJ1-1

CDR3 DNA: TGTGCCAGCAGGCAAACAAACTATGGCTACACCTTC
CDR3 protein: CASRQTNYGYTF
D gene: NA
V gene: TRBV27
clone size: NA
J gene: TRBJ1-2

CDR3 DNA: TGTGCCAGCAAAGCTACCCCGGGACAGGGGCGAGATACGCAGTATTTT
CDR3 protein: CASKATPGQGRDTQYF
D gene: TRBD1
V gene: TRBV6-2/TRBV6-3
clone size: NA
J gene: TRBJ2-3

CDR3 DNA: TGCAGCGTTGTAGCCTATCGGGAATTGAGGACTGAAGCTTTCTTT
CDR3 protein: CSVVAYRELRTEAFF
D gene: NA
V gene: TRBV29-1
clone size: few
J gene: TRBJ1-1

CDR3 DNA: TGTGCCAGCAGCTTAACAGGATACGAGGTCAAAAACATTCAGTACTTC
CDR3 protein: CASSLTGYEVKNIQYF
D gene: NA
V gene: TRBV11-2
clone size: NA
J gene: TRBJ2-4

CDR3 DNA: TGTGCCAGCAGCTTAGCGTTCGCCCTCCAAGGGGCAGATACGCAGTATTTT
CDR3 protein: CASSLAFALQGADTQYF
D gene: NA
V gene: TRBV7-8
clone size: few
J gene: TRBJ2-3

CDR3 DNA: TGTGCCAGCTCTGGGACTAGCGGGAGTGTCGGCAAAAACATTCAGTACTTC
CDR3 protein: CASSGTSGSVGKNIQYF
D gene: TRBD2
V gene: TRBV18
clone size: NA
J gene: TRBJ2-4

CDR3 DNA: TGTGCCAGCAGCCAAGTGGGCTTTATGAATGAGCAGTTCTTC
CDR3 protein: CASSQVGFMNEQFF
D gene: NA
V gene: TRBV3-1
clone size: few
J gene: TRBJ2-1

CDR3 DNA: TGTGCCAGCAGGAGGGACAGGTGGAACACTGAAGCTTTCTTT
CDR3 protein: CASRRDRWNTEAFF
D gene: TRBD1
V gene: TRBV12-3/TRBV12-4
clone size: few
J gene: TRBJ1-1

CDR3 DNA: TGCAGCGTTGAAACGGGAGGGGGCTACAATGAGCAGTTCTTC
CDR3 protein: CSVETGGGYNEQFF
D gene: TRBD2
V gene: TRBV29-1
clone size: NA
J gene: TRBJ2-1

CDR3 DNA: TGCAGTGCTAGAGGGACGCAGGTCTATGGCTACACCTTC
CDR3 protein: CSARGTQVYGYTF
D gene: NA
V gene: TRBV20-1
clone size: few
J gene: TRBJ1-2

CDR3 DNA: TGCGCCAGCAGTGATTTCTGGACAAATCATACTAAGGGGGGCTACACCTTC
CDR3 protein: CASSDFWTNHTKGGYTF
D gene: NA
V gene: TRBV10-1
clone size: many
J gene: TRBJ1-2

CDR3 DNA: TGTGCTAGTGGCCTCCCGGGGCGAGGGCGAGCTTTCTTT
CDR3 protein: CASGLPGRGRAFF
D gene: NA
V gene: TRBV12-5
clone size: NA
J gene: TRBJ1-1

CDR3 DNA: TGTGCCATCAGTGAGGAGTGGGTAGCGGGAGGGAATGAGCAGTTCTTC
CDR3 protein: CAISEEWVAGGNEQFF
D gene: TRBD2
V gene: TRBV10-3
clone size: NA
J gene: TRBJ2-1

CDR3 DNA: TGTGCCAGCAGCCAAGATACAAGGGGGGAGCAGTTCTTC
CDR3 protein: CASSQDTRGEQFF
D gene: NA
V gene: TRBV4-2
clone size: NA
J gene: TRBJ2-1

CDR3 DNA: TGCGCCAGCAGCCCTTCGCCTGGGACAGCGAACACTGAAGCTTTCTTT
CDR3 protein: CASSPSPGTANTEAFF
D gene: TRBD1
V gene: TRBV4-1
clone size: NA
J gene: TRBJ1-1

CDR3 DNA: TGTGCCAGCAGGGGGGACTGGTATCAGCCCCAGCATTTT
CDR3 protein: CASRGDWYQPQHF
D gene: NA
V gene: TRBV25-1
clone size: NA
J gene: TRBJ1-5

CDR3 DNA: TGTGCCAGCAGTTACTCCGAGGGGGAGGGTTACGAGCAGTACTTC
CDR3 protein: CASSYSEGEGYEQYF
D gene: NA
V gene: TRBV6-5
clone size: NA
J gene: TRBJ2-7

CDR3 DNA: TGTGCCAGCAGTCTGGACAGGCCCTCCTACGAGCAGTACTTC
CDR3 protein: CASSLDRPSYEQYF
D gene: TRBD1
V gene: TRBV6-2/TRBV6-3
clone size: NA
J gene: TRBJ2-7